These 31 T cell receptor beta chains originate from one sample sequenced in a study of shared clonotypes between healthy human individuals. Some clones are missing from TCRdb's copy, which holds only in-frame ones; the method was immunoSEQ multiplex PCR. The table lists some 2,100,000 clones, approximately 94% of them singletons, with over 1.5% in the top ten. Only CD45RO-negative cells positively selected for CCR7 counted as naive CD8 cells, so terminally differentiated effector memory CD45RA+ cells were excluded. Sequences were obtained from naive CD8+ T cells from PBMCs. These receptors were collected from a man aged 18 to 29 in good health. Some clones in this sample may be carry-over from other donors' samples.

As concerns this clone: Other nucleotide sequences from this sample produce the same CDR3. V gene TRBV6-5 combines with J gene TRBJ2-7; D gene uncertain. The V end lost 2 bases, the J end lost 2 bases, and 7 bases lay between the germline ends. CDR1 is MNHEY, CDR2 SVGAGI, per germline. The CDR3 sequence is 13 residues long. CDR3 bases: TGTGCCAGCAGTTACGGACGGACCTACGAGCAGTACTTC. Translating it yields CASSYGRTYEQYF.

V and J are TRBV11-2 and TRBJ2-7, with 7 bases that match TRBD2. V dropped 3 bases and J dropped 7; count of bases not matched to a gene: 12. CDR3 size: 15 residues. Germline CDR1 reads SGHAT; CDR2 reads FQNNGV. CDR3 sequence reads: CASSFEASGNMEQYF. In DNA, the CDR3 is TGTGCCAGCAGCTTTGAGGCTAGCGGAAACATGGAGCAGTACTTC.

The chain carries TRBV5-8 and TRBJ1-5, with TRBD1 as a possible D gene (5 bases). The V and J ends lost 1 base and 6 bases respectively, with 11 bases between them. Germline CDR1 and CDR2: SGHTS and YDEGEE. The CDR3 extends over 14 amino acids. The CDR3: CASSLRQSIQPQHF. CDR3 DNA: TGTGCCAGCAGCTTGCGACAGAGTATTCAGCCCCAGCATTTT.

This clone has just one count. The chain combines TRBV5-1 with TRBJ2-1; 13 bases align to TRBD2. Per the germline V gene, CDR1 is SGHRS and CDR2 is YFSETQ. After removal of 2 bases from V and 11 bases from J, the junction contained 4 bases not matched to a gene. The CDR3 sequence is 14 residues long. The CDR3: CASSFGLAGVQQFF. The CDR3 DNA sequence: TGCGCCAGCAGCTTCGGACTAGCGGGAGTCCAGCAGTTCTTC.

This clone was found once. The rearrangement joins TRBV7-9 to TRBJ2-3; D assignment may be TRBD1 or TRBD2 (5 bases each). The CDR3 sequence is 12 residues long. Trimming shortened V by 5 bases and J by 7 bases, and 10 bases separated the two germline ends. Germline-derived CDR1 and CDR2 are SEHNR and FQNEAQ (reference sequence). The CDR3 is CASSPPGHTQYF. The CDR3 nucleotides are TGTGCCAGCAGCCCGCCGGGACATACGCAGTATTTT.

On this clone: This CDR3 is also generated by other DNA sequences in the sample. The chain employs TRBV28 and TRBJ1-1; D unclear. Germline V gives CDR1 MDHEN, CDR2 SYDVKM. V dropped 6 bases and J dropped 5 bases, with 7 bases sitting between them. This CDR3 is 11 amino acids long. The CDR3 region is CASRRGTEAFF. Written as DNA, the CDR3 is TGTGCCAGCAGAAGAGGAACTGAAGCTTTCTTT.

The J gene is TRBJ1-2, the V gene TRBV2; D is undetermined. The CDR3 contains 11 residues. CDR1 is SNHLY, CDR2 FYNNEI, per germline. V was trimmed by 5 bases and J by 8 bases, leaving 9 bases between them. The CDR3 loop is CASSTGVGYTF. In DNA, the CDR3 is TGTGCCAGCAGTACGGGTGTCGGCTACACCTTC.

The chain is built from TRBV7-2 and TRBJ2-5; maybe TRBD2 (6 bases). Per the germline V gene, CDR1 is SGHTA and CDR2 is FQGNSA. V shed 1 base and J shed 5 bases, with 14 bases lying between them. CDR3 length: 15 residues. In DNA form, the CDR3 reads TGTGCCAGCAGCTTAGGGAGGGCGACATGGGAGACCCAGTACTTC. Its protein is CASSLGRATWETQYF.

This clone came up a few times. This sample also contains other DNA sequences that code for the same CDR3. This chain connects TRBV20-1 to TRBJ1-1, with D hard to call. The length of the CDR3 is 11 residues. The germline CDR1 and CDR2 sequences are DFQATT and SNEGSKA (reference sequence). With 1 base removed from V and 5 bases from J, the gap between germline ends came to 5 bases. In DNA form, the CDR3 reads TGCAGTGCTAGAGCGGGGACTGAAGCTTTCTTT. This codes for CSARAGTEAFF.

The genes are TRBV7-7 and TRBJ2-1; weak D call: TRBD2 (6 bases). Germline V gives CDR1 SSHAT, CDR2 FNYEAQ (reference sequence). The V gene lost 3 bases and the J gene lost 10 bases, with 13 bases spanning the gap. The CDR3 has 13 amino acids. The CDR3 DNA sequence: TGTGCCAGCAGCTTCGGGCTTCGGGGGGAGCAGTTCTTC. It translates to CASSFGLRGEQFF.

The chain joins TRBV7-9 to TRBJ2-2; 13 bases are shared with TRBD2. The length of the CDR3 is 17 residues. Germline loops: CDR1 SEHNR, CDR2 FQNEAQ (reference sequence). V gave up 6 bases and J gave up 1 base; unmatched junction bases: 5. The CDR3 loop is CASRAGLAGLNTGELFF. The CDR3 coding sequence is TGTGCCAGCAGGGCGGGACTAGCGGGACTGAACACCGGGGAGCTGTTTTTT.

J is TRBJ1-5 and V is TRBV27, with unresolved D. The CDR3 consists of 19 residues. Germline CDR1 MNHEY, CDR2 SMNVEV (reference sequence). Trimming took 1 base from V and 5 from J, leaving 24 bases between them. The CDR3 DNA reads TGTGCCAGCAGTTTATACGGGCCATTGGTGCGTGGTAGTGATCAGCCCCAGCATTTT. It translates to CASSLYGPLVRGSDQPQHF.

The chain couples TRBV2 to TRBJ2-3, with TRBD2 identical over 11 bases. Trimming removed 2 bases from V and 2 bases from J; junction bases left unmatched: 6. Germline CDR1 reads SNHLY; CDR2 reads FYNNEI. The CDR3 spans 17 residues. The CDR3 DNA reads as TGTGCCAGCAGTGAATGGATAGCGGGAGGGATCACAGATACGCAGTATTTT. Amino acid sequence: CASSEWIAGGITDTQYF.

The chain carries TRBV28 and TRBJ1-1; 7 bases are shared with TRBD1. J lost 4 bases, V lost 0 bases, and 5 bases had no gene match. CDR3 length equals 15 residues. Germline CDR1 is MDHEN and CDR2 is SYDVKM. CDR3 in amino acids: CASSLWRDSPTEAFF. The CDR3 DNA follows: TGTGCCAGCAGTTTATGGAGGGACAGTCCCACTGAAGCTTTCTTT.

Points on this clone: Because the CDR3's place on the DNA is in doubt, the DNA is left out and the CDR3 is given as listed by TCRdb. The chain joins TRBV2 to TRBJ1-5; TRBD1 reflects the table's D call only, with no check against the DNA. The CDR3 sequence runs 15 residues, both termini included. The germline V gene has CDR1 SNHLY and CDR2 FYNNEI. CDR3 amino acids: CASILAGGLNQPQHF.

This chain joins TRBV28 and TRBJ2-5; TRBD1 aligns across 8 bases. V lost 6 bases and J lost 5; bases outside the gene matches: 11. Germline CDR1 MDHEN, CDR2 SYDVKM. This CDR3 has 15 amino acids. Here the CDR3 reads CASRDRAEIVETQYF. The CDR3 nucleotides are TGTGCCAGCAGGGACAGGGCGGAGATAGTGGAGACCCAGTACTTC.

This chain connects TRBV14 to TRBJ1-2; D might be TRBD1 (6 bases). CDR3 length: 16 amino acids. Trimming cost V 3 bases and J 6 bases, with 20 bases left between them. The germline CDR1 and CDR2 sequences are SGHDN and FVKESK. The DNA of the CDR3 is TGTGCCAGCAGCCACTACACTCACAGGGCGCCTCATGGCTACACCTTC. Its translation is CASSHYTHRAPHGYTF.

This clone was observed a single time. The rearrangement joins TRBV19 to TRBJ2-1; D might be TRBD2 (5 bases). V lost 5 bases to trimming and J lost 7 bases, with 21 bases between them. The germline V gene encodes CDR1 LNHDA and CDR2 SQIVND (reference sequence). The CDR3 length is 16 residues. In DNA form, the CDR3 reads TGTGCCAGTAGTTCTAAAGGGCTAGCACGATCGAATGAGCAGTTCTTC. Translated, it gives CASSSKGLARSNEQFF.

With respect to this clone: This sample also contains other DNA sequences that code for the same CDR3. V gene TRBV9 combines with J gene TRBJ1-5; TRBD1 might be the D (6 bases). The V end lost 4 bases, the J end lost 1 base, and 12 bases lay between the germline ends. The CDR3 is made up of 15 amino acids. Germline values: CDR1 SGDLS, CDR2 YYNGEE. The CDR3 DNA reads as TGTGCCAGCAGCTTAGGGGGGAAGAGCAATCAGCCCCAGCATTTT. Amino acid sequence: CASSLGGKSNQPQHF.

V is TRBV2 and J is TRBJ2-7; TRBD1 aligns across 7 bases. Germline CDR1 reads SNHLY; CDR2 reads FYNNEI. Trimming removed 9 bases from V and 0 bases from J; junction bases left unmatched: 5. This CDR3 contains 13 residues. The CDR3 loop is CARRGTDSYEQYF. Written as DNA, the CDR3 is TGTGCCAGGCGAGGGACAGACTCCTACGAGCAGTACTTC.

The rearrangement links TRBV5-6 to TRBJ2-5; a possible D gene is TRBD2 (6 bases). This CDR3 spans 14 amino acids. V was pared by 3 bases and J by 5 bases, with 14 bases between. Germline V CDR1 and CDR2: SGHDT, YYEEEE. The DNA for the CDR3 is TGTGCCAGCAGCTACCCACTAGCAGCGGAGACCCAGTACTTC. This gives the protein CASSYPLAAETQYF.

The chain combines TRBV6-5 with TRBJ2-7; TRBD2 matches 7 bases. The CDR3 is 14 residues long. With V trimmed by 2 bases and J by 6 bases, 7 bases remained unmatched. CDR1 and CDR2 (germline): MNHEY, SVGAGI. The CDR3 here is CASSYHSGASEQYF. The CDR3 DNA is TGTGCCAGCAGTTACCACAGCGGGGCCTCCGAGCAGTACTTC.

The J gene is TRBJ2-5, the V gene TRBV5-6, with D possibly TRBD1 on 6 matching bases. This CDR3 has 16 residues. Between the trimmed V and J ends, which lost 0 bases and 1 base, there was a span of 13 bases. Germline CDR1 is SGHDT and CDR2 is YYEEEE. This chain's CDR3 is CASSLASGVPQETQYF. The DNA of the CDR3 is TGTGCCAGCAGCTTGGCGTCAGGGGTTCCCCAAGAGACCCAGTACTTC. Full variable domain (rest looked up from reference TRBV5-6 and TRBJ2-5): DAGVTQSPTHLIKTRGQQVTLRCSPKSGHDTVSWYQQALGQGPQFIFQYYEEEERQRGNFPDRFSGHQFPNYSSELNVNALLLGDSALYLCASSLASGVPQETQYFGPGTRLLVL.

The gene calls are TRBV6-6 and TRBJ2-7, with 8 bases lining up with TRBD1. The ends lost 4 bases at V and 7 bases at J; junction bases unmatched: 12. Germline V CDR1 and CDR2: MNHNY, SVGAGI (reference sequence). The CDR3 has 15 amino acids. The CDR3 DNA follows: TGTGCCAGCAGTTCAGGGGGCTACCCCCCGGGGGAGCAGTACTTC. The encoded protein is CASSSGGYPPGEQYF.

J is TRBJ2-3 and V is TRBV4-1; 8 bases are a match to TRBD2. Germline lookup yields CDR1 MGHRA and CDR2 YSYEKL. The CDR3 is 15 residues long. The junction had 9 bases not matched to a gene; V was cut back by 1 base and J by 9 bases. CDR3 nucleotides: TGCGCCAGCAGCCAAGTGAGATTAGCGGGAACGACGCAGTATTTT. Amino acid sequence: CASSQVRLAGTTQYF.

The V call is TRBV6-5, the J call TRBJ2-1; 8 bases fit TRBD2. The germline V gene encodes CDR1 MNHEY and CDR2 SVGAGI. This CDR3 comprises 16 residues. The V segment lost 3 bases and the J segment 4 bases; nucleotides outside the gene matches: 8. The CDR3 region has the DNA TGTGCCAGCAGTTATGCCCGGGAGGGCCTATACAATGAGCAGTTCTTC. Translating it yields CASSYAREGLYNEQFF.

Regarding this clone: Other DNA sequences in this specimen translate into the identical CDR3. CDR3 sequence reads: CASSLGPSYEQYF. CDR3 coding DNA: TGTGCCAGCAGTCTCGGTCCCTCCTACGAGCAGTACTTC. The rearrangement joins TRBV27 to TRBJ2-7; D is undetermined. Germline CDR1 and CDR2: MNHEY and SMNVEV (reference sequence). Between the trimmed V and J ends, which lost 5 bases and 0 bases, there was a span of 8 bases. The length of the CDR3 is 13 residues.

This clone was seen only a few times. The chain joins TRBV6-5 to TRBJ2-2; D unresolved. Germline CDR1 MNHEY, CDR2 SVGAGI. CDR3 length equals 13 residues. With 2 bases removed from V and 6 bases from J, the gap between germline ends came to 7 bases. The CDR3: CASSYVGSGELFF. The DNA of the CDR3 is TGTGCCAGCAGTTACGTTGGGTCCGGGGAGCTGTTTTTT.

On this clone itself: Since a much larger clone is just one base distant, this may be a read error. The sample contains more than one DNA sequence encoding this CDR3. The gene calls are TRBV7-9 and TRBJ2-7; D unresolved. Germline V gene lookup returns CDR1 SEHNR and CDR2 FQNEAQ (reference sequence). V lost 3 bases and J 1 base, leaving 4 bases between the germline ends. This CDR3 has 12 amino acids. CDR3 sequence reads: CASSLGSYEQYF. CDR3 nucleotide sequence: TGTGCCAGCAGCTTGGGGTCCTACGAGCAGTACTTC.

In the case of this clone: Different DNA sequences within this sample yield the same CDR3. This rearrangement joins TRBV28 to TRBJ2-7; the match to TRBD1 covers 11 bases. With 9 bases clipped from V and 4 bases from J, the junction kept 2 bases outside the gene matches. Per germline, CDR1 MDHEN and CDR2 SYDVKM. The CDR3 sequence is 12 residues long. The CDR3 bases are TGTGCCAGTCGGGACAGGGGGTACGAGCAGTACTTC. It encodes CASRDRGYEQYF. Filled out from reference TRBV28 and TRBJ2-7, the complete variable domain reads DVKVTQSSRYLVKRTGEKVFLECVQDMDHENMFWYRQDPGLGLRLIYFSYDVKMKEKGDIPEGYSVSREKKERFSLILESASTNQTSMYLCASRDRGYEQYFGPGTRLTVT.

The chain is built from TRBV18 and TRBJ2-7, with a possible D match to TRBD2 (6 bases). CDR3 size: 16 residues. Germline CDR1 is KGHSH and CDR2 is LQKENI. Trimming pared 6 bases from V and 3 bases from J, leaving 21 bases between. The DNA for the CDR3 is TGTGCCAGCTCGACGGAGCACAATCCGGAGGGCTACGAGCAGTACTTC. Translated, it gives CASSTEHNPEGYEQYF.